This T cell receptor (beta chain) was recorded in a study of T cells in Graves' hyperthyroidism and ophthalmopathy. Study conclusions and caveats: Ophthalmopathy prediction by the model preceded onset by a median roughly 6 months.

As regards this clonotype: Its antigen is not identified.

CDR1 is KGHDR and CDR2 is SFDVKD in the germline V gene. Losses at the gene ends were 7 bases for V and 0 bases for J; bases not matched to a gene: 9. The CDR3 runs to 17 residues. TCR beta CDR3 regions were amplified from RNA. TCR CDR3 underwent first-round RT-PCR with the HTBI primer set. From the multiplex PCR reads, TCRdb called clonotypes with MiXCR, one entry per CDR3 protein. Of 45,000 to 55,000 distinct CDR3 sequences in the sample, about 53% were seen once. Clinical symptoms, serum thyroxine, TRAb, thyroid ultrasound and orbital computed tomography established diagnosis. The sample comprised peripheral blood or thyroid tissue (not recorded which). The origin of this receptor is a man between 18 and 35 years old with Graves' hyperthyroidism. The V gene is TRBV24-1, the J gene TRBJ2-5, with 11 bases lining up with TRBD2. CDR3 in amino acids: CATSPGLADLYQETQYF. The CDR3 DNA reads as TGTGCCACCAGCCCGGGACTAGCGGACCTGTACCAAGAGACCCAGTACTTC.